Listed below are T cell receptor beta chains from one sample, sequenced in a study of T cells in Graves' hyperthyroidism and ophthalmopathy. TCRdb re-called the multiplex PCR reads with MiXCR, one entry per CDR3 protein. This table holds more than 500,000 distinct CDR3 sequences, about 16% found once. Sequences were obtained from blood. These receptors were obtained from a woman between 25 and 40 years old with Graves' ophthalmopathy. The CDR3 runs from the conserved cysteine through the conserved F or W. D genes are given only for firm matches. Only some rows state a clone size, as once, few, many or a class for expanded clones.

>TRBJ2-5|many|NA|TRBV30
TGTGCCTGGAGTGTACTGTTAGAGACCCAGTACTTC
CAWSVLLETQYF
>TRBJ2-7|few|TRBD2|TRBV3-1
TGTGCCAGCAGCCAAGATCTCCTAGCGGGCGAGCAGTACTTC
CASSQDLLAGEQYF
>TRBJ2-7|NA|NA|TRBV7-2
TGTGCCAGCAGCGAACAGGGTACTACCTACGAGCAGTACTTC
CASSEQGTTYEQYF
>TRBJ2-2|few|NA|TRBV9
TGTGCCAGCAGCGTAGTGGGTGGATCCACCGGGGAGCTGTTTTTT
CASSVVGGSTGELFF
>TRBJ2-1|few|NA|TRBV27
TGTGCCAGCAGACCTCTATTCAGCTCCTACAATGAGCAGTTCTTC
CASRPLFSSYNEQFF
>TRBJ1-5|many|NA|TRBV4-3
TGCGCCAGCAGCCAGGACATTAGCAATCAGCCCCAGCATTTT
CASSQDISNQPQHF
>TRBJ1-6|NA|NA|TRBV28
TGTGCCAGCAGTCCCCTGGGGGTCGGCTCCTATAATTCACCCCTCCACTTT
CASSPLGVGSYNSPLHF
>TRBJ2-7|many|NA|TRBV12-3/TRBV12-4
TGTGCCAGCAGCCGGGGGAGTGGGGACGAGCAGTACTTC
CASSRGSGDEQYF
>TRBJ2-3|many|TRBD2|TRBV5-8
TGTGCCAGCAGCGTTCGTCTAGCGGGAGTTTCAGATACGCAGTATTTT
CASSVRLAGVSDTQYF
>TRBJ1-4|many|NA|TRBV7-9
TGTGCCAGCAGCTTAGCCAGGGGTGCGAATGAAAAACTGTTTTTT
CASSLARGANEKLFF
>TRBJ2-3|NA|NA|TRBV5-5
TGTGCCAGCAGCTTGGTTGGGCAACCTAGCACAGATACGCAGTATTTT
CASSLVGQPSTDTQYF
>TRBJ2-5|NA|NA|TRBV19
TGTGCCAGTAGTACGACCTTGCTTGGGGAGACCCAGTACTTC
CASSTTLLGETQYF
>TRBJ1-6|NA|NA|TRBV7-9
TGTGCCAGCAGGTCGAGCAGGGGAAATTCACCCCTCCACTTT
CASRSSRGNSPLHF
>TRBJ1-5|few|NA|TRBV10-2
TGCGCCAGCAGTGAGTCGAGGGCACAGTCTCAGCCCCAGCATTTT
CASSESRAQSQPQHF
>TRBJ1-2|many|TRBD1|TRBV29-1
TGCAGCGCCCAACAAGGACAGGAGCGGGCGGACTATGGCTACACCTTC
CSAQQGQERADYGYTF
>TRBJ2-7|few|NA|TRBV5-1
TGCGCCAGCAGCTTGGACACCTCCTACGAGCAGTACTTC
CASSLDTSYEQYF
>TRBJ2-1|many|TRBD2|TRBV20-1
TGCAGTGCAATCGATGGGACTAGCGGGGAGTACAATGAGCAGTTCTTC
CSAIDGTSGEYNEQFF
>TRBJ2-7|NA|NA|TRBV27
TGTGCCAGCAGTTCGCTAGAGGGGGGATACGAGCAGTACTTC
CASSSLEGGYEQYF
>TRBJ1-4|NA|NA|TRBV12-3/TRBV12-4
TGTGCCAGCAGTTTTGAGCCCGGCTCCATACTGTTTTTT
CASSFEPGSILFF
>TRBJ2-1|NA|TRBD2|TRBV5-4
TGTGCCAGCAGCCCCTATAGCGGGGCGTTTTACAATGAGCAGTTCTTC
CASSPYSGAFYNEQFF
>TRBJ1-1|NA|NA|TRBV5-6
TGTGCCAGCAGCTTGGGTAAAAAAGCTTTCTTT
CASSLGKKAFF
>TRBJ1-2|NA|NA|TRBV27
TGTGCCAGCAGTCCCCCGGGACTGCCCAGGGATGGCTACACCTTC
CASSPPGLPRDGYTF
>TRBJ2-7|many|TRBD1|TRBV6-1
TGTGCCAGCAGGCAACGAACCGGGACAGGGTTCGACGAGCAGTACTTC
CASRQRTGTGFDEQYF
>TRBJ2-1|NA|TRBD1|TRBV27
TGTGCCAGCAGTTTATTGGACAGGGTCTATGAGCAGTTCTTC
CASSLLDRVYEQFF